This TCR beta chain originates from a study of T-cell reconstitution after alpha-beta-depleted transplantation in children. The CDR3 runs 13 residues. The germline V gene encodes CDR1 SGHTA and CDR2 FQGNSA. V was pared by 10 bases and J by 6 bases, with 5 bases of the junction left unmatched. This clonotype has more than one count but fewer than ten. Preparation of the TCRbeta library was carried out with unique molecular identifiers. One entry per CDR3 protein, called by TCRdb with MiXCR from the PCR reads. This sample has about 400,000 distinct CDR3 sequences, with just over 20% found just once. This material consisted of PBMCs from the stem cell graft donor, taken from the stem cell graft. The chain is built from TRBV7-2 and TRBJ2-1, with 11 bases matching TRBD2. The clonotype was recovered from a human donor who donated a stem cell graft to a child with acute myeloid leukemia. The CDR3 DNA follows: TGTGCCACCCGACTAGCGGGATTCAATGAGCAGTTCTTC. Its protein is CATRLAGFNEQFF.